This T cell receptor beta chain was retrieved from a study of T cells in Graves' hyperthyroidism and ophthalmopathy. Regarding the study as a whole: Blood held most thyroid clonotypes expanded above 0.001 frequency.

The source material, RNA transcripts, was used to amplify TCR beta CDR3 regions. HTBI primers were employed in a first-round RT-PCR of the TCR CDR3. One entry per CDR3 protein, called by TCRdb with MiXCR from the multiplex PCR reads. The profile shows a few hundred thousand distinct CDR3 sequences, 15% to 19% of them singletons. Stable disease denoted Graves' hyperthyroidism without ophthalmopathy progression within 18 months. Criteria for exclusion of patients were uncontrolled infection, other autoimmune disease, pregnancy or lactation. Diagnoses were made from clinical symptoms, serum measures (thyroxine and TRAb), thyroid ultrasound and orbital computed tomography. A word on this clonotype: Its target is not known.

CDR3 length equals 13 residues. The V end lost 2 bases, the J end lost 4 bases, and 8 bases lay between the germline ends. Per the germline V gene, CDR1 is KGHSH and CDR2 is LQKENI. Sequences were obtained from blood. The receptor was derived from a woman aged 30 to 39 with Graves' hyperthyroidism. The V call is TRBV18, the J call TRBJ1-1, with D uncertain. The CDR3 spells CASSPRTATEAFF. The CDR3 DNA follows: TGTGCCAGCTCACCAAGAACAGCCACTGAAGCTTTCTTT.